This is a list of T cell receptor beta chains from one sample in a study of blood T cells in healthy people across ages. From the 5' RACE reads, TCRdb called clonotypes with MiXCR, one entry per CDR3 protein. The table lists hundreds of thousands of distinct CDR3 sequences, about 53% of them singletons. The source material was blood. These receptors originate from a man older than 75 in good health. The CDR3 runs from the conserved cysteine through the conserved F or W. The order of the fields is clone size, V gene, J gene, D gene, CDR3 protein, CDR3 DNA. D genes are given only for firm matches. Not all rows give a size; the values are once, few, many and, for expanded clones, a class.

NA	TRBV7-9	TRBJ2-1	TRBD2	CASSLGSLTGLAGQRNEQFF	TGTGCCAGCAGCTTAGGAAGCCTTACCGGACTAGCGGGACAGCGCAATGAGCAGTTCTTC
NA	TRBV29-1	TRBJ2-1	NA	CSVGLGTEEQFF	TGCAGCGTTGGTTTGGGGACGGAGGAGCAGTTCTTC
once	TRBV13	TRBJ2-1	TRBD1	CASSSRDRGRSDEQFF	TGTGCCAGCAGCTCAAGGGACAGGGGAAGATCGGATGAGCAGTTCTTC
NA	TRBV6-5	TRBJ2-5	NA	CASSYRTGGVGQETQYF	TGTGCCAGCAGTTACCGGACCGGTGGCGTAGGCCAAGAGACCCAGTACTTC
few	TRBV20-1	TRBJ2-3	NA	CSASQTAVRTDTQYF	TGCAGTGCTAGCCAGACAGCCGTCCGCACAGATACGCAGTATTTT
NA	TRBV9	TRBJ1-5	NA	CVSSVAGTSWEPQHF	TGTGTCAGCAGCGTAGCAGGGACCTCGTGGGAGCCCCAGCATTTT
NA	TRBV9	TRBJ2-7	TRBD1	CASSSADRGYEQYF	TGTGCCAGCAGCTCAGCCGACAGGGGCTACGAGCAGTACTTC
NA	TRBV24-1	TRBJ1-1	TRBD1	CATSDSTTGGAFF	TGTGCCACCAGTGATAGTACTACAGGGGGAGCTTTCTTT
few	TRBV4-1	TRBJ2-7	TRBD2	CASSQATSATHYEQYF	TGCGCCAGCAGTCAAGCGACTAGCGCAACCCACTACGAGCAGTACTTC
few	TRBV6-6	TRBJ1-1	NA	CASSERGDTEAFF	TGTGCCAGCAGTGAGAGGGGGGACACTGAAGCTTTCTTT
NA	TRBV9	TRBJ2-1	NA	CASSPMPAQNNEQFF	TGTGCCAGCAGCCCGATGCCGGCCCAGAACAATGAGCAGTTCTTC
few	TRBV21-1	TRBJ2-7	NA	CASVDEQYF	TGTGCCAGCGTGGACGAGCAGTACTTC
many	TRBV29-1	TRBJ2-5	NA	CSVVVDRETQYF	TGCAGCGTAGTGGTGGATAGGGAGACCCAGTACTTC
NA	TRBV5-1	TRBJ1-3	TRBD1	CASSLGGQSSGNTIYF	TGCGCCAGCAGCTTGGGGGGACAGAGCTCTGGAAACACCATATATTTT
NA	TRBV5-1	TRBJ2-5	NA	CASFLQVGTEETQYF	TGCGCCAGCTTCCTCCAGGTGGGAACCGAAGAGACCCAGTACTTC
few	TRBV28	TRBJ2-7	TRBD2	CASSTSGRGYEQYF	TGTGCCAGCAGTACTAGCGGGAGAGGCTACGAGCAGTACTTC
NA	TRBV4-1	TRBJ2-3	NA	CASSPDGNTDTQYF	TGCGCCAGCAGCCCAGATGGCAACACAGATACGCAGTATTTT
NA	TRBV5-1	TRBJ2-3	TRBD2	CASSPGGLAGKDRYAYF	TGCGCCAGCAGCCCTGGGGGACTAGCGGGAAAAGACAGATACGCGTATTTT
few	TRBV12-3/TRBV12-4	TRBJ2-1	NA	CASSPRDGNEQFF	TGTGCCAGCAGTCCCAGGGACGGGAATGAGCAGTTCTTC
few	TRBV28	TRBJ2-7	NA	CASSFYSGRPLSSYEQYF	TGTGCCAGCAGTTTTTACTCGGGACGGCCACTGAGCTCCTACGAGCAGTACTTC
NA	TRBV7-2	TRBJ2-3	NA	CASSSPSVPRDRYAYF	TGTGCCAGCAGCTCCCCTAGCGTCCCGAGGGACAGATACGCGTATTTT
many	TRBV12-3/TRBV12-4	TRBJ2-7	NA	CASSFTYEQYF	TGTGCCAGCAGTTTTACCTACGAGCAGTACTTC
many	TRBV24-1	TRBJ2-1	NA	CATSVPSGEQFF	TGTGCCACCAGTGTCCCCTCGGGCGAGCAGTTCTTC
NA	TRBV20-1	TRBJ1-2	NA	CSARRGAGGYTF	TGCAGTGCTAGAAGGGGCGCGGGTGGCTACACCTTC
NA	TRBV20-1	TRBJ2-3	TRBD2	CSAPTPLAGVHSTDTQYF	TGCAGTGCCCCTACGCCACTAGCGGGAGTGCATAGCACAGATACGCAGTATTTT
NA	TRBV20-1	TRBJ1-4	TRBD1	CSAREDRGNEKLFF	TGCAGTGCTAGAGAGGACAGGGGTAATGAAAAACTGTTTTTT
NA	TRBV11-2	TRBJ2-7	NA	CASSLGNRGFSEQYF	TGTGCCAGCAGCTTAGGCAACAGAGGCTTCTCCGAGCAGTACTTC
NA	TRBV9	TRBJ2-7	NA	CASSAWERAYNEQYF	TGTGCCAGCAGCGCCTGGGAGAGGGCCTACAATGAGCAGTACTTC
NA	TRBV11-2	TRBJ2-5	NA	CASSLGFRRGTQYF	TGTGCCAGCAGCTTGGGGTTCCGTAGGGGGACCCAGTACTTC
NA	TRBV24-1	TRBJ2-1	NA	CATSDPTPGDKSYNEQFF	TGTGCCACCAGTGACCCAACCCCGGGAGATAAATCCTACAATGAGCAGTTCTTC
NA	TRBV2	TRBJ2-1	TRBD1	CASTGPGQGAFNEQFF	TGTGCCAGCACAGGGCCGGGACAGGGTGCGTTTAATGAGCAGTTCTTC
NA	TRBV27	TRBJ2-1	NA	CASSAKGGDVQFF	TGTGCCAGCAGTGCGAAGGGGGGGGATGTGCAGTTCTTC
few	TRBV12-3/TRBV12-4	TRBJ2-4	TRBD2	CASSPTAGGPGDIQYF	TGTGCCAGCAGTCCTACAGCGGGAGGGCCGGGAGACATTCAGTACTTC
NA	TRBV2	TRBJ1-5	NA	CASSEAGINQPQHF	TGTGCCAGCAGTGAAGCAGGGATCAATCAGCCCCAGCATTTT
few	TRBV4-1	TRBJ2-7	TRBD2	CASSQDLKTGLAVTYEQYF	TGCGCCAGCAGCCAAGATCTTAAGACCGGACTAGCGGTAACCTACGAGCAGTACTTC
once	TRBV6-5	TRBJ1-5	NA	CASSSAVSNQPQHF	TGTGCCAGCAGCTCCGCAGTTAGCAATCAGCCCCAGCATTTT
NA	TRBV12-3/TRBV12-4	TRBJ2-7	NA	CASRVAAGYEQYF	TGTGCCAGCAGAGTCGCAGCGGGCTACGAGCAGTACTTC
NA	TRBV13	TRBJ2-3	NA	CASRRGGETDTQYF	TGTGCCAGCCGCAGGGGAGGGGAAACAGATACGCAGTATTTT
NA	TRBV20-1	TRBJ2-7	TRBD2	CSAPYTSGSPYEQYF	TGCAGTGCACCGTATACTAGCGGGTCACCATACGAGCAGTACTTC
NA	TRBV6-6	TRBJ2-7	NA	CASSSGRAYGEQYF	TGTGCCAGCAGTTCGGGCAGGGCGTACGGCGAGCAGTACTTC
NA	TRBV10-3	TRBJ2-3	NA	CASKVVGTDTQYF	TGTGCCAGCAAGGTAGTTGGCACAGATACGCAGTATTTT
few	TRBV2	TRBJ2-7	NA	CASSAGGSYNEQYF	TGTGCCAGCAGTGCCGGGGGTTCCTACAATGAGCAGTACTTC
NA	TRBV20-1	TRBJ1-1	NA	CSASRGTRGSTEAFF	TGCAGTGCTAGTCGCGGGACGAGGGGGAGCACTGAAGCTTTCTTT
NA	TRBV28	TRBJ2-1	TRBD2	CACSSHYGTIYNEQFF	TGTGCCTGCAGTTCGCACTACGGGACTATATACAATGAGCAGTTCTTC
few	TRBV27	TRBJ2-7	NA	CASSSRGGRESRSYEQYF	TGTGCCAGCAGTTCTAGGGGAGGACGGGAGAGTAGGTCCTACGAGCAGTACTTC
NA	TRBV3-1	TRBJ1-2	TRBD1	CASSQVESQGAGGYTF	TGTGCCAGCAGCCAAGTGGAGAGTCAGGGGGCCGGCGGCTACACCTTC
NA	TRBV5-1	TRBJ2-5	NA	CASSLSPWETQYF	TGCGCCAGCAGCTTGTCACCGTGGGAGACCCAGTACTTC
few	TRBV20-1	TRBJ2-5	TRBD1	CSAGGTGAETQYF	TGCAGTGCTGGCGGGACAGGGGCAGAGACCCAGTACTTC
NA	TRBV4-1	TRBJ2-4	TRBD2	CASSQGGGAKNIQYF	TGCGCCAGCAGCCAAGGGGGGGGAGCCAAAAACATTCAGTACTTC
NA	TRBV20-1	TRBJ2-3	TRBD2	CSAQTASGTTDTQYF	TGCAGTGCTCAAACCGCTAGCGGGACCACAGATACGCAGTATTTT
NA	TRBV5-1	TRBJ2-5	NA	CASSLDPGWETQYF	TGCGCCAGCAGCTTGGATCCGGGGTGGGAGACCCAGTACTTC
NA	TRBV20-1	TRBJ2-1	TRBD2	CSARAPMGLVETQFF	TGCAGTGCTAGAGCACCCATGGGACTAGTAGAGACCCAGTTCTTC
NA	TRBV5-1	TRBJ2-7	TRBD1	CASFSGGTGDHYEQYF	TGCGCCAGCTTCTCCGGAGGCACAGGGGATCACTACGAGCAGTACTTC
NA	TRBV7-2	TRBJ1-1	NA	CASSLESWTTEAFF	TGTGCCAGCAGCTTAGAGAGCTGGACTACTGAAGCTTTCTTT
few	TRBV11-2	TRBJ2-7	NA	CASSLVMGLTSAEQYF	TGTGCCAGCAGCTTAGTCATGGGACTCACGTCTGCCGAGCAGTACTTC
many	TRBV6-2/TRBV6-3	TRBJ2-5	TRBD2	CASRTYSGRRIETQYF	TGTGCCAGCAGGACCTATAGCGGGAGGAGGATAGAGACCCAGTACTTC